The 23 T cell receptor beta chains presented below share a single source sample, sequenced in a study of early T cells in non-severe SARS-CoV-2 infection. MiXCR, applied by TCRdb to the 5' RACE reads, yields one record per CDR3 protein. The data show 35,000 to 40,000 distinct CDR3 sequences, with approximately 5.8% seen just once and about 8% held by the top ten. Sequencing was carried out using whole blood. These receptors originate from an adult who was a healthcare worker with PCR-confirmed SARS-CoV-2 infection or an uninfected control (not recorded which).

DNA for the CDR3: TGTGCCAGCAGCTTGGCGGGACACCTACCCGGCTACACCTTC. This gives the protein CASSLAGHLPGYTF. The chain uses TRBV5-4 and TRBJ1-2; the D gene is possibly TRBD1 (6 bases). The CDR3 contains 14 residues. V lost 0 bases, J lost 8 bases, and 14 bases lay in between. Germline CDR1 SGHNT, CDR2 YYREEE (reference sequence).

This clonotype has ten or more counts. V usage is TRBV7-2 and J usage is TRBJ1-5; no clear D gene. Trimming removed 5 bases from V and 0 bases from J, with 8 bases in between. The CDR3 consists of 14 residues. Germline CDR1 is SGHTA and CDR2 is FQGNSA. As DNA, the CDR3 is TGTGCCAGCAGCGGGGTGGTTAGCAATCAGCCCCAGCATTTT. It is translated as CASSGVVSNQPQHF. The full variable domain, with the rest looked up from reference TRBV7-2 and TRBJ1-5, is GAGVSQSPSNKVTEKGKDVELRCDPISGHTALYWYRQSLGQGLEFLIYFQGNSAPDKSGLPSDRFSAERTGGSVSTLTIQRTQQEDSAVYLCASSGVVSNQPQHFGDGTRLSIL.

This clonotype was seen many times. The chain recombines TRBV20-1 with TRBJ1-1; 10 bases are shared with TRBD1. This CDR3 has 15 residues. Trimming at V came to 0 bases and at J to 8 bases, leaving 9 bases not matched to a gene. Germline V gene lookup returns CDR1 DFQATT and CDR2 SNEGSKA (reference sequence). CDR3 amino acids: CSARDLTGGHGEAFF. CDR3 coding DNA: TGCAGTGCTAGAGATCTGACAGGGGGCCATGGGGAAGCTTTCTTT.

This clonotype was found a few times. The J gene is TRBJ2-1, the V gene TRBV27; D not resolved. In germline, CDR1 is MNHEY, CDR2 SMNVEV (reference sequence). Trimming took 10 bases from V and 3 from J, leaving 7 bases between them. This CDR3 comprises 11 residues. In DNA, the CDR3 is TGTGCCACCTTAGACTACAATGAGCAGTTCTTC. Protein: CATLDYNEQFF.

This clonotype was seen repeatedly, ten times or more. The rearrangement joins TRBV7-8 to TRBJ2-5; D unresolved. The germline CDR1 and CDR2 sequences are SGHVS and FQNEAQ. V dropped 5 bases and J dropped 4 bases, with 14 bases sitting between them. The CDR3 length is 14 residues. CDR3 DNA sequence: TGTGCCAGCAGCGAAGGGTGGTCGGGAGAGACCCAGTACTTC. It encodes CASSEGWSGETQYF. The whole variable domain, remainder taken from reference TRBV7-8 and TRBJ2-5, is GAGVSQSPRYKVAKRGQDVALRCDPISGHVSLFWYQQALGQGPEFLTYFQNEAQLDKSGLPSDRFFAERPEGSVSTLKIQRTQQEDSAVYLCASSEGWSGETQYFGPGTRLLVL.

This clonotype was counted ten times or more. The rearrangement uses TRBV5-1 and TRBJ2-7, with unresolved D. V was pared by 0 bases and J by 2 bases, with 6 bases between. Germline values: CDR1 SGHRS, CDR2 YFSETQ. The length of the CDR3 is 13 residues. CDR3 region: CASSLGPAYEQYF. In nucleotides, the CDR3 is TGCGCCAGCAGCTTGGGACCAGCCTACGAGCAGTACTTC.

In its sample, this clonotype was seen many times. The chain carries TRBV19 and TRBJ1-2, with no clear D. The CDR3 covers 15 residues. Trimming took 3 bases from V and 5 from J, leaving 16 bases between them. Germline loops: CDR1 LNHDA, CDR2 SQIVND (reference sequence). CDR3 DNA sequence: TGTGCCAGTAGTATCTCCTGGGGAACATTGTATGGCTACACCTTC. Its protein is CASSISWGTLYGYTF.

The rearrangement joins TRBV15 to TRBJ2-1; TRBD2 matches 7 bases. Trimming at V came to 5 bases and at J to 4 bases, leaving 2 bases not matched to a gene. Germline-derived CDR1 and CDR2 are LNHNV and YYDKDF (reference sequence). The CDR3 contains 13 residues. CDR3 DNA sequence: TGTGCCACCAGCGGCGGGAGTTACAATGAGCAGTTCTTC. As protein: CATSGGSYNEQFF.

Ten or more counts support this clonotype. This chain joins TRBV7-9 and TRBJ1-2, with TRBD1 as a possible D gene (6 bases). Germline CDR1 reads SEHNR; CDR2 reads FQNEAQ (reference sequence). This CDR3 is built from 15 residues. With 1 base removed from V and 2 bases from J, the gap between germline ends came to 11 bases. The CDR3 is CASSLDQGPNYGYTF. The CDR3, as DNA: TGTGCCAGCAGCTTAGATCAGGGGCCGAACTATGGCTACACCTTC.

The J gene is TRBJ2-7, the V gene TRBV30; no clear D gene. The CDR3 runs to 14 residues. The germline V gene encodes CDR1 GTSNPN and CDR2 SVGIG (reference sequence). The germline V and J ends were trimmed by 1 base and 3 bases, with 13 bases remaining between them. The CDR3 here is CAWSAPGILYEQYF. The CDR3 DNA follows: TGTGCCTGGAGTGCCCCAGGAATTCTCTACGAGCAGTACTTC.

This clonotype was seen a handful of times. V is TRBV9 and J is TRBJ2-2; tentatively, D is TRBD2 (6 bases). Germline V CDR1 and CDR2: SGDLS, YYNGEE. This CDR3 has 19 amino acids. Deletions cut 0 bases from V and 5 bases from J, with 23 bases between. CDR3 sequence: CASSVVGRTTPAKTGELFF. DNA of the CDR3: TGTGCCAGCAGCGTAGTGGGGAGGACCACACCAGCAAAAACCGGGGAGCTGTTTTTT. Based on the CDR3 plus reference TRBV9 and TRBJ2-2, the full variable domain is DSGVTQTPKHLITATGQRVTLRCSPRSGDLSVYWYQQSLDQGLQFLIQYYNGEERAKGNILERFSAQQFPDLHSELNLSSLELGDSALYFCASSVVGRTTPAKTGELFFGEGSRLTVL.

This clonotype was detected ten times or more. The V call is TRBV30, the J call TRBJ1-5, with D hard to call. The V end lost 0 bases, the J end lost 4 bases, and 7 bases lay between the germline ends. The CDR3 totals 13 residues. Germline V gene lookup returns CDR1 GTSNPN and CDR2 SVGIG (reference sequence). CDR3 loop: CAWSVGPNQPQHF. As DNA, the CDR3 is TGTGCCTGGAGTGTGGGCCCTAATCAGCCCCAGCATTTT.

This clonotype was recorded many times. The gene calls are TRBV12-3 or TRBV12-4 and TRBJ2-7; 14 nucleotides match TRBD2. V was pared by 3 bases and J by 6 bases, with 7 bases of the junction left unmatched. This CDR3 spans 16 amino acids. The CDR3 sequence: CASSFPGLAGAGEQYF. CDR3 in DNA: TGTGCCAGCAGTTTCCCGGGACTAGCGGGAGCCGGCGAGCAGTACTTC.

In its sample, this clonotype was seen many times. This chain links TRBV10-3 with TRBJ2-5; 11 positions agree with TRBD2. V was pared by 10 bases and J by 2 bases, with 6 bases of the junction left unmatched. The germline gives CDR1 ENHRY, CDR2 SYGVKD. The CDR3 sequence is 14 residues long. In DNA, the CDR3 is TGTGCCAGCAGGGGACTAGCGGCACAAGAGACCCAGTACTTC. It translates to CASRGLAAQETQYF.

This clonotype was detected ten times or more. In DNA, the CDR3 is TGCAGTGCTAGTGAAATGAGAGAGACCCAGTACTTC. Amino acid sequence: CSASEMRETQYF. The chain joins TRBV20-1 to TRBJ2-5; D remains ambiguous. V was pared by 3 bases and J by 4 bases, with 9 bases between. Germline V CDR1 and CDR2: DFQATT, SNEGSKA (reference sequence). The CDR3 sequence is 12 residues long.

This clonotype has ten or more counts. The V gene is TRBV11-2, the J gene TRBJ2-4; the D gene is possibly TRBD2 (6 bases). This CDR3 comprises 14 residues. Between the trimmed V and J ends, which lost 0 bases and 7 bases, there was a span of 10 bases. Germline CDR1 is SGHAT and CDR2 is FQNNGV. CDR3: CASSLDWAGNIQYF. Here the CDR3 DNA reads TGTGCCAGCAGCTTAGATTGGGCGGGGAACATTCAGTACTTC.

This clonotype occurred many times. The chain couples TRBV14 to TRBJ1-3; D is unclear. This CDR3 is built from 12 residues. Between the trimmed V and J ends, which lost 5 bases and 9 bases, there was a span of 11 bases. CDR1 SGHDN and CDR2 FVKESK come from the germline V gene. CDR3 residues: CASSKDLATIYF. The DNA of the CDR3 is TGTGCCAGCAGCAAGGATTTGGCCACCATATATTTT.

This clonotype was counted many times. The chain links TRBV7-2 to TRBJ2-7, with D maybe TRBD1 (6 bases). The CDR3 spans 12 residues. Germline V gene lookup returns CDR1 SGHTA and CDR2 FQGNSA. With 5 bases removed from V and 6 bases from J, the gap between germline ends came to 11 bases. The CDR3 DNA follows: TGTGCCAGCAGCCACAGGGATTTCGAGCAGTACTTC. Its translation: CASSHRDFEQYF.

The chain recombines TRBV12-3 or TRBV12-4 with TRBJ1-5; tentatively, D is TRBD1 (6 bases). V lost 5 bases and J lost 5, with 10 bases in between. The CDR3 extends over 13 amino acids. CDR3 DNA sequence: TGTGCCAGCAGTCCGTGGACAGATCAGCCCCAGCATTTT. Translated, it gives CASSPWTDQPQHF.

The J gene is TRBJ1-5, the V gene TRBV6-4; TRBD1 is a possible D gene (5 bases). The length of the CDR3 is 14 residues. Germline CDR1 is MRHNA and CDR2 is SNTAGT. Deletions cut 3 bases from V and 9 bases from J, with 15 bases between. CDR3 sequence (DNA): TGTGCCAGCAGTGAAGGGTCCGCAGGGCGGCCCCAGCATTTT. Its translation: CASSEGSAGRPQHF.

This clonotype was recorded many times. This rearrangement joins TRBV7-6 to TRBJ2-7; D not resolved. The CDR3 has 13 residues. The V end was cut by 1 base, the J end by 3 bases, with 7 bases between. Germline CDR1 reads SGHVS; CDR2 reads FNYEAQ. CDR3 loop: CASSLGPGYEQYF. In DNA, the CDR3 is TGTGCCAGCAGCTTAGGGCCAGGCTACGAGCAGTACTTC.

Many counts were recorded for this clonotype. The chain recombines TRBV4-1 with TRBJ1-1; 10 bases agree with TRBD1. V gave up 3 bases and J gave up 1 base; unmatched junction bases: 14. The CDR3 has 19 residues. Looked up from germline, CDR1 is MGHRA and CDR2 is YSYEKL. CDR3 in DNA: TGCGCCAGCAGCCAGCGGACAGGGGGGGTGGAACTTAGGAACACTGAAGCTTTCTTT. This translates into CASSQRTGGVELRNTEAFF.

This clonotype was detected ten times or more. The chain uses TRBV3-1 and TRBJ1-2; no definite D call. The CDR3 spans 11 residues. Per germline, CDR1 LGHDT and CDR2 YNNKEL (reference sequence). Trimming stripped 1 base from V and 6 bases from J, with 3 bases between. The CDR3, as DNA: TGTGCCAGCAGCCAAGGCCATGGCTACACCTTC. Protein: CASSQGHGYTF.